Detailed here is one T cell receptor beta chain. Its antigen is still unknown. It has no much larger one-base neighbor in the sample; base qualities were not kept. The CDR3 runs 13 amino acids, cysteine and phenylalanine included. Of the read, only the CDR3 DNA is kept; its 39 bases are in frame from base 1. V loses 5 bases of germline sequence and J loses 4 bases, and the interval between the two ends is 10 bases. Via the germline V gene (reference sequence), CDR1 is MNHEY and CDR2 SMNVEV. This sample stems from a study of blood T cell repertoires in COVID-19 (dated by TCRdb to 2020 to 2022). For the study in its entirety: The collaborator samples originated in the United States, Italy and Spain and spanned the acute and convalescent phases of COVID-19. The prospective study material was composed of cDNA or gDNA derived from T cells, B-cell-depleted T cells, or PBMCs. Deeply sampled blood TCRbeta repertoires from subjects exposed to, actively infected with, or recovered from COVID-19 were included in the dataset. The repertoires were released in a freely available public database meant as a resource for research on the immune response to SARS-CoV-2. The samples were drawn from the first 160 participants of the ongoing ImmuneRACE study and from 950 to 1,500 subjects provided by 6 global collaborators. Nearly every sample came with metadata listing a de-identified subject ID, COVID-19 status, age in years and sex. Where available, HLA class I and class II types were obtained from metadata supplied by the sample provider rather than from assay-based typing. General findings and caveats noted by the study authors: The amount of clinical and demographic metadata varied by source and participant and was provided uncurated.

Another Seattle source contributed samples from volunteer blood donors who had recovered from COVID-19. Whole blood was collected in K2EDTA tubes by collaborating institutions according to the institutions' own protocols. For TCRbeta analysis, collaborators shipped samples as frozen whole blood, isolated PBMCs, or DNA extracted from either of those sample types. TCRbeta CDR3 regions were amplified from genomic DNA using the immunoSEQ Assay, a bias-controlled multiplex PCR. In the authors' own workflow: The number of nucleated cells in each sample was estimated by amplification of reference gene primers within the assay. To quantify the absolute abundance of each unique TCRbeta CDR3 rearrangement, sequence reads were collapsed and filtered. For each sample, productive Simpson clonality was calculated as the square root of Simpson's diversity index over productive rearrangements. TCRdb retrieved this table from immuneACCESS and kept in-frame rearrangements only. Not all clones are present; in checked studies, unresolved V genes account for under half, and no reason is known for the remainder. V and J calls and clone size are copied from that table; D and trimming were computed from the DNA. The sample records 250,000 or so clones, roughly 89% of which are singletons. The biggest ten clones account for about 4.6% of the sample.

The specimen sequenced was peripheral blood. The receptor comes from a woman aged 35 to 49 who had recovered from COVID-19. The chain joins TRBV27 to TRBJ2-3, with the D segment identity uncertain. The CDR3 region reads CASSPLGPDTQYF. The nucleotides read TGTGCCAGCAGTCCCCTTGGGCCAGATACGCAGTATTTT.